One and the same sample provided the 16 T cell receptor beta chains below, sequenced in a study of T cells in women clearing cervical HPV infection. Produced via immunoSEQ multiplex PCR; TCRdb's table is partial and in-frame only. This specimen shows about 30,000 clones; the ten leading clones hold more than 6.5%. Sequenced: blood buffy coat. The receptor set was obtained from a woman between 18 and 75 years old with a cervical HPV16 infection that either progressed to CIN3+ or cleared (not recorded which).

Comment on this clone: Read data end 3 residues before the CDR3 end; the end is taken from the germline J gene. The chain combines TRBV2 with TRBJ2-1; the match to TRBD2 covers 7 bases. CDR1 is SNHLY, CDR2 FYNNEI, per germline. The CDR3 runs 14 residues. After removal of 4 bases from V and 4 bases from J, the junction contained 4 bases not matched to a gene. CDR3 DNA (partial): TGTGCCAGCAGTGTTGGGGGGGTTTACAATGAG. Its translation: CASSVGGVYNE. In full, the CDR3 reads CASSVGGVYNEQFF.

On this clone itself: The DNA ends 3 residues before the CDR3 does, and the rest of the CDR3 is filled in from the germline J gene. The chain combines TRBV5-1 with TRBJ2-3; TRBD2 is a possible D gene (7 bases). The V gene's germline CDR1 is SGHRS and CDR2 YFSETQ. The CDR3 contains 15 residues. V gave up 2 bases and J gave up 6 bases, with 16 bases separating them. CDR3 protein: CASSLERGQGDTQYF. Incomplete CDR3 DNA: TGCGCCAGCAGCTTAGAGCGGGGTCAGGGGGATACG. The complete variable domain, with remaining parts taken from reference TRBV5-1 and TRBJ2-3, reads KAGVTQTPRYLIKTRGQQVTLSCSPISGHRSVSWYQQTPGQGLQFLFEYFSETQRNKGNFPGRFSGRQFSNSRSEMNVSTLELGDSALYLCASSLERGQGDTQYFGPGTRLTVL.

For this clone: The read halts 3 residues ahead of the CDR3 end, with the missing end drawn from the germline J gene. The gene calls are TRBV20-1 and TRBJ2-6; 9 bases are shared with TRBD2. CDR1 and CDR2 from the germline V gene are DFQATT and SNEGSKA (reference sequence). The CDR3 contains 18 residues. The junction had 12 bases not matched to a gene; V was cut back by 6 bases and J by 0 bases. This CDR3 is CSAQLQAGGGSGANVLTF. CDR3 bases read: TGCAGTGCCCAACTCCAGGCGGGGGGGGGCTCTGGGGCCAACGTC.

As for this clone: The read falls 3 residues short of the CDR3 end, and the missing part is taken from the germline J gene. The gene calls are TRBV5-1 and TRBJ2-4; TRBD2 aligns across 11 bases. CDR1 and CDR2 from the germline V gene are SGHRS and YFSETQ. V gave up 3 bases and J gave up 2 bases; unmatched junction bases: 4. The CDR3 sequence is 16 residues long. The CDR3 loop reads CASSWASGGPKNIQYF. The CDR3 bases that were read are TGCGCCAGCAGCTGGGCTAGCGGGGGGCCCAAAAACATT. The full variable domain, with the rest looked up from reference TRBV5-1 and TRBJ2-4, is KAGVTQTPRYLIKTRGQQVTLSCSPISGHRSVSWYQQTPGQGLQFLFEYFSETQRNKGNFPGRFSGRQFSNSRSEMNVSTLELGDSALYLCASSWASGGPKNIQYFGAGTRLSVL.

As for this clone: The read ends 3 residues before the CDR3 terminus; that terminus is restored from the germline J gene. The chain employs TRBV18 and TRBJ2-3; tentative D call: TRBD2 (5 bases). Between the trimmed V and J ends, which lost 1 base and 0 bases, there was a span of 5 bases. This CDR3 is 14 amino acids long. Looked up from germline, CDR1 is KGHSH and CDR2 is LQKENI. Incomplete CDR3 DNA: TGTGCCAGCTCACCACGGACTAGCACAGATACG. This encodes CASSPRTSTDT. The entire CDR3 protein reads CASSPRTSTDTQYF.

On this clone itself: The observed sequence ends 3 residues before the CDR3 terminus, with the missing tail filled in from the germline J gene. The chain has TRBV28 and TRBJ2-7; 8 bases agree with TRBD2. The CDR3 length is 14 residues. With V trimmed by 4 bases and J by 3 bases, 5 bases remained unmatched. CDR1 MDHEN and CDR2 SYDVKM come from the germline V gene. The CDR3 protein is CASSSRGGGYEQYF. The CDR3 bases that were read are TGTGCCAGCAGTTCACGGGGGGGAGGCTACGAG.

CDR3 in amino acids: CASSFSGVQETQYF. The sequenced CDR3 bases are TGTGCCAGCAGCTTTAGCGGGGTCCAAGAGACC. The J gene is TRBJ2-5, the V gene TRBV11-1; 8 positions agree with TRBD2. The observed sequence ends 3 residues before the CDR3 terminus, with the missing tail filled in from the germline J gene. CDR3 length: 14 amino acids. V was clipped by 3 bases and J by 1 base; unmatched bases: 1. Germline lookup yields CDR1 SGHAT and CDR2 FQDESV (reference sequence).

In regard to this clone: The sequenced fragment ends 3 residues before the CDR3 boundary, so the rest is inferred from the germline J gene. This chain joins TRBV13 and TRBJ2-1; 12 bases align to TRBD2. Trimming at V came to 5 bases and at J to 7 bases, leaving 6 bases not matched to a gene. The CDR3 spans 15 residues. Germline assignment: CDR1 PRHDT and CDR2 FYEKMQ (reference sequence). CDR3 protein: CASSPRTSGDNEQFF. The sequenced part of the CDR3 DNA is TGTGCCAGCAGCCCTCGGACTAGCGGGGATAATGAG.

Worth noting for this clone: The read finishes 3 residues shy of the CDR3 end, and the germline J gene is used to complete it. The chain combines TRBV6-2 or TRBV6-3 with TRBJ2-2; 10 bases match TRBD1. The V gene end was trimmed by 6 bases and the J gene end by 4 bases; junction bases not matched to a gene: 8. The germline V gene encodes CDR1 MNHEY and CDR2 SVGEGT. The CDR3 totals 16 residues. CDR3 DNA (partial): TGTGCCAGCAGGGACAGACAGGGGGCGCGCACCGGGGAG. The encoded protein is CASRDRQGARTGE. The full CDR3 is CASRDRQGARTGELFF.

Turning to this clone: The sequenced fragment ends 3 residues before the CDR3 boundary, so the rest is inferred from the germline J gene. The chain links TRBV7-9 to TRBJ2-7; unclear D gene. V was trimmed by 4 bases and J by 2 bases, leaving 6 bases between them. Germline V CDR1 and CDR2: SEHNR, FQNEAQ (reference sequence). The CDR3 totals 12 residues. CDR3 loop: CASSSNPYEQYF. The sequenced CDR3 bases are TGTGCCAGCAGCTCTAACCCCTACGAG. The full variable domain, completed using reference TRBV7-9 and TRBJ2-7, is DTGVSQNPRHKITKRGQNVTFRCDPISEHNRLYWYRQTLGQGPEFLTYFQNEAQLEKSRLLSDRFSAERPKGSFSTLEIQRTEQGDSAMYLCASSSNPYEQYFGPGTRLTVT.

About this clone: The read gets to within 3 residues of the CDR3 end, and the germline J gene fills in the rest. The rearrangement joins TRBV6-1 to TRBJ2-5; 8 bases are a match to TRBD1. The CDR3 is made up of 13 amino acids. CDR1 and CDR2 (germline): MNHNS, SASEGT. With V trimmed by 4 bases and J by 5 bases, 3 bases remained unmatched. CDR3 DNA, as far as it was read: TGTGCCAGCAGTGGGACAGGGCGGGAGACC. It translates to CASSGTGRET. The full CDR3 reads CASSGTGRETQYF.

About this clone itself: With the read ending 3 residues before the CDR3 end, the germline J gene is used to fill in that end. This chain joins TRBV10-3 and TRBJ1-4, with TRBD1 matching 8 bases. CDR3 length: 16 residues. Trimming cost V 0 bases and J 0 bases; bases outside gene matches: 0. Germline V gene data show CDR1 as ENHRY and CDR2 as SYGVKD. The CDR3 loop reads CAISESTGATNEKLFF. Partial CDR3 DNA: TGTGCCATCAGTGAGTCGACAGGGGCAACTAATGAAAAA.

In the case of this clone: Read data end 3 residues before the CDR3 end; the end is taken from the germline J gene. This chain links TRBV18 with TRBJ2-2; the match to TRBD2 covers 14 bases. V gave up 5 bases and J gave up 6 bases; unmatched junction bases: 8. Germline V gene lookup returns CDR1 KGHSH and CDR2 LQKENI. The CDR3 is made up of 17 amino acids. CDR3 sequence: CASSSTSGGARAGELFF. The CDR3 DNA, read in part, is TGTGCCAGCTCATCGACTAGCGGGGGGGCTCGAGCCGGGGAG.

For this clone: The CDR3 goes on 3 residues after the read ends, and that part is filled in from the germline J gene. The J gene is TRBJ2-1, the V gene TRBV6-1; 7 bases line up with TRBD1. Losses at the gene ends were 2 bases for V and 3 bases for J; bases not matched to a gene: 4. This CDR3 is 15 amino acids long. Germline V gene sequence: CDR1 MNHNS, CDR2 SASEGT. The CDR3 protein is CASSEWQGVYNEQFF. The CDR3 bases that were read are TGTGCCAGCAGTGAATGGCAGGGGGTCTACAATGAG.

Worth noting for this clone: Sequencing ends 3 residues short of the CDR3 end; the germline J gene provides the rest. This chain connects TRBV19 to TRBJ1-1; TRBD1 matches at 8 bases. This CDR3 is built from 15 residues. J was trimmed by 5 bases and V by 5 bases; bases with no gene match: 10. The germline gives CDR1 LNHDA, CDR2 SQIVND (reference sequence). The sequenced CDR3 bases are TGTGCCAGTAGTGAGCAGGGGGCGTCGGGAACTGAA. Translated, it gives CASSEQGASGTE. The full CDR3 protein reads CASSEQGASGTEAFF.

As for this clone: The read falls 3 residues short of the CDR3 end, and the missing part is taken from the germline J gene. The chain combines TRBV18 with TRBJ1-2, with 8 nucleotides matching TRBD1. The CDR3 extends over 16 amino acids. Germline CDR1 is KGHSH and CDR2 is LQKENI. The V gene end was trimmed by 5 bases and the J gene end by 4 bases; junction bases not matched to a gene: 12. This CDR3 is CASSAAGGDRGYGYTF. The CDR3 DNA, read in part, is TGTGCCAGCTCAGCCGCGGGTGGAGACAGGGGCTATGGC.